The table lists the clone carrying this TCR beta chain with a few counts. Amplification from RNA transcripts yielded the TCR beta CDR3 regions. Scientists carried out first-round RT-PCR using HTBI primers and then a second-round multiplex PCR. A single record per CDR3 protein comes from TCRdb applying MiXCR to the multiplex PCR reads. Among about 740,000 distinct CDR3 sequences listed, roughly two fifths were seen once. The data were taken from a study of Graves' ophthalmopathy and Graves' hyperthyroidism. The V gene's germline CDR1 is SGDLS and CDR2 YYNGEE. Trimming took off 6 bases at V and 4 bases at J, with 14 bases between the two ends. The CDR3 loop spans 14 amino acids.

The sequenced material came from peripheral blood. The chain is built from TRBV9 and TRBJ1-3; D is perhaps TRBD1 (6 bases). The sequence came from an adult man with Graves' ophthalmopathy. The CDR3 loop reads CASTIEGQGNTIYF. The CDR3 region has the DNA TGTGCCAGCACCATAGAGGGACAAGGAAACACCATATATTTT.